One and the same sample provided the 12 T cell receptor beta chains below, sequenced in a study of blood T cell repertoires in COVID-19. Clones were read by immunoSEQ multiplex PCR, and TCRdb kept only the in-frame ones, dropping some. The repertoire has about 180,000 clones, 80% to 90% of them found once; the top ten carry more than 7.5%. Material for sequencing was peripheral blood. These receptors originate from a middle-aged man with active or convalescent COVID-19.

There are a few counts of this clone. This chain joins TRBV27 and TRBJ1-2; the D is unclear. The CDR3 runs to 14 residues. Germline assignment: CDR1 MNHEY and CDR2 SMNVEV (reference sequence). The V end was cut by 2 bases, the J end by 4 bases, with 11 bases between. The CDR3 protein is CASSLGPQAYGYTF. The CDR3 coding sequence is TGTGCCAGCAGTTTAGGGCCCCAAGCCTATGGCTACACCTTC.

The chain carries TRBV3-1 (or the pseudogene TRBV3-2) and TRBJ1-6, with D perhaps TRBD1 (6 bases). The CDR3 has 15 amino acids. With 4 bases removed from V and 7 bases from J, the gap between germline ends came to 14 bases. Germline CDR1 LGHDT, CDR2 YNNKEL (reference sequence). The CDR3 reads CASSPWGQVNSPLHF. The CDR3 nucleotides are TGTGCCAGCAGCCCATGGGGGCAGGTCAATTCACCCCTCCACTTT.

This chain connects TRBV7-3 to TRBJ2-3; the match to TRBD2 covers 8 bases. Germline V CDR1 and CDR2: SGHTA, FQGTGA. This CDR3 region has 14 residues. The junction had 6 bases not matched to a gene; V was cut back by 5 bases and J by 5 bases. CDR3 residues: CASSKGLVGDTQYF. DNA of the CDR3: TGTGCCAGCAGCAAGGGACTAGTGGGAGATACGCAGTATTTT. The full variable domain, rest sourced from reference TRBV7-3 and TRBJ2-3, is GAGVSQTPSNKVTEKGKYVELRCDPISGHTALYWYRQSLGQGPEFLIYFQGTGAADDSGLPNDRFFAVRPEGSVSTLKIQRTERGDSAVYLCASSKGLVGDTQYFGPGTRLTVL.

This clone was counted between two and nine times. This rearrangement joins TRBV7-6 to TRBJ2-5, with a possible D match to TRBD2 (6 bases). V was trimmed by 5 bases and J by 9 bases, leaving 10 bases between them. Germline-derived CDR1 and CDR2 are SGHVS and FNYEAQ. The CDR3 length is 11 residues. CDR3 sequence reads: CASSPGVSQYF. CDR3 DNA: TGTGCCAGCAGCCCGGGGGTCTCCCAGTACTTC.

This chain links TRBV2 with TRBJ2-5, with D possibly matching TRBD1 (7 bases). The CDR3 covers 15 residues. V was shortened by 10 bases and J by 0 bases, with 18 bases between the two germline ends. Germline loops: CDR1 SNHLY, CDR2 FYNNEI. The CDR3 coding sequence is TGTGCCACGAATCTCAGGGGGGATAACCAAGAGACCCAGTACTTC. Amino acids: CATNLRGDNQETQYF.

This clone occurred many times. The chain links TRBV19 to TRBJ1-2; D might be TRBD1 (6 bases). CDR3 size: 16 residues. V was trimmed by 7 bases and J by 3 bases, leaving 21 bases between them. Per the germline V gene, CDR1 is LNHDA and CDR2 is SQIVND (reference sequence). The CDR3 DNA reads TGTGCCAGTAAGCCGGGACACCCGAACACTTACTATGGCTACACCTTC. It yields the protein CASKPGHPNTYYGYTF.

The V call is TRBV5-6, the J call TRBJ1-2, with 11 bases lining up with TRBD1. The CDR3 is 15 amino acids. V shed 5 bases, J shed 4 bases, and the junction held 7 bases outside the gene matches. The germline CDR1 and CDR2 sequences are SGHDT and YYEEEE. The CDR3 nucleotides read TGTGCCAGCAGTTTGTGGACAGGGGGCGTCTATGGCTACACCTTC. It encodes CASSLWTGGVYGYTF. Full variable domain (remainder filled in from reference TRBV5-6 and TRBJ1-2): DAGVTQSPTHLIKTRGQQVTLRCSPKSGHDTVSWYQQALGQGPQFIFQYYEEEERQRGNFPDRFSGHQFPNYSSELNVNALLLGDSALYLCASSLWTGGVYGYTFGSGTRLTVV.

In its sample, this clone was seen a few times. J is TRBJ1-2 and V is TRBV5-1; D possibly corresponds to TRBD1 (5 bases). CDR1 is SGHRS, CDR2 YFSETQ, per germline. V was cut by 4 bases and J by 3 bases, with 16 bases left in between. The CDR3 runs to 15 residues. The CDR3 region has the DNA TGCGCCAGCAGCGGGGGGAGGGCAGACTACTATGGCTACACCTTC. Amino acids: CASSGGRADYYGYTF.

The gene calls are TRBV11-2 and TRBJ1-2, with 8 bases that match TRBD1. Germline CDR1 and CDR2: SGHAT and FQNNGV. J gave up 7 bases and V 4 bases, and 8 bases lay outside the gene matches. The CDR3 covers 14 residues. The CDR3 bases are TGTGCCAGCAGCTCAGGACAGGGCAGTGCTGGCTACACCTTC. As protein: CASSSGQGSAGYTF. The variable domain in full, with the rest retrieved from reference TRBV11-2 and TRBJ1-2, is EAGVAQSPRYKIIEKRQSVAFWCNPISGHATLYWYQQILGQGPKLLIQFQNNGVVDDSQLPKDRFSAERLKGVDSTLKIQPAKLEDSAVYLCASSSGQGSAGYTFGSGTRLTVV.

The CDR3: CASDSGRGLDTQYF. As DNA, the CDR3 is TGTGCCAGCGATAGCGGGAGGGGTTTAGATACGCAGTATTTT. This sequence joins TRBV9 and TRBJ2-3; TRBD2 aligns across 11 bases. Unmatched junction bases numbered 6, after V lost 7 bases and J lost 5 bases. The germline V gene encodes CDR1 SGDLS and CDR2 YYNGEE. The CDR3 extends over 14 amino acids.

The gene calls are TRBV30 and TRBJ2-2, with 7 bases identical to TRBD1. Per germline, CDR1 GTSNPN and CDR2 SVGIG (reference sequence). The CDR3 is made up of 15 amino acids. The CDR3 region is CARGIGQANTGELFF. The CDR3 coding sequence is TGTGCACGTGGAATAGGACAGGCTAACACCGGGGAGCTGTTTTTT.

The CDR3 here is CATSRVEGAEQPQHF. The CDR3 DNA reads TGTGCCACCAGCAGAGTCGAAGGGGCCGAGCAGCCCCAGCATTTT. This rearrangement joins TRBV15 to TRBJ1-5; D perhaps matches TRBD1 (5 bases). V gave up 1 base and J gave up 7 bases, with 14 bases separating them. CDR1 and CDR2 (germline): LNHNV, YYDKDF (reference sequence). CDR3 length equals 15 residues.